Listed here are 7 T cell receptor beta chains from one sample, sequenced in a study of Graves' ophthalmopathy and Graves' hyperthyroidism. TCR beta CDR3 amplification used RNA transcripts. After a first-round RT-PCR with HTBI primers, a second-round multiplex PCR was run. TCRdb ran MiXCR on the multiplex PCR reads and lists one entry per CDR3 protein. The data show around 1.1 million distinct CDR3 sequences, 35% to 45% seen once. The sample comprised peripheral blood or thyroid tissue (not recorded which). These receptors were taken from an adult man with Graves' hyperthyroidism.

The genes are TRBV19 and TRBJ2-2, with D possibly being TRBD2 (6 bases). V dropped 3 bases and J dropped 4 bases, with 12 bases sitting between them. Germline loops: CDR1 LNHDA, CDR2 SQIVND (reference sequence). The CDR3 has 15 residues. In DNA form, the CDR3 reads TGTGCCAGTAGTATTCCAGGGAGGCTCACCGGGGAGCTGTTTTTT. Translation gives CASSIPGRLTGELFF.

The sample holds many counts of this clonotype. The V call is TRBV10-2, the J call TRBJ1-1, with 9 bases aligning to TRBD1. V dropped 8 bases and J dropped 0; count of bases not matched to a gene: 7. CDR3 size: 15 residues. Germline V gene lookup returns CDR1 WSHSY and CDR2 SAAADI. CDR3 amino acids: CASAATGGLNTEAFF. Written as DNA, the CDR3 is TGCGCCAGCGCCGCGACAGGGGGGTTGAACACTGAAGCTTTCTTT.

This clonotype was observed a handful of times. The rearrangement uses TRBV9 and TRBJ2-2, with 7 positions matching TRBD2. The V and J ends lost 0 bases and 3 bases, in that order; junction bases with no gene match: 5. The germline gives CDR1 SGDLS, CDR2 YYNGEE. The CDR3 is 16 amino acids. CDR3 sequence reads: CASSVGEGTDTGELFF. As DNA, the CDR3 is TGTGCCAGCAGCGTAGGGGAGGGGACTGACACCGGGGAGCTGTTTTTT.

This clonotype was counted a single time. The chain employs TRBV11-2 and TRBJ1-1; D remains ambiguous. The ends were cut back, 6 bases at V and 4 bases at J, with 15 bases in the middle. The CDR3 has 14 residues. Germline V gene sequence: CDR1 SGHAT, CDR2 FQNNGV. In DNA form, the CDR3 reads TGTGCCAGCAGGCCCACGGGGAAGGGCACTGAAGCTTTCTTT. This translates into CASRPTGKGTEAFF.

This clonotype was seen more than once but under ten times. CDR3 sequence: CASSSKAGGWGTYEQYF. Here the CDR3 DNA reads TGTGCCAGCAGTTCCAAGGCAGGGGGCTGGGGCACCTACGAGCAGTACTTC. The rearrangement joins TRBV6-6 to TRBJ2-7, with 8 bases that match TRBD1. The CDR3 spans 17 residues. The junction had 13 bases not matched to a gene; V was cut back by 4 bases and J by 2 bases. Germline V gives CDR1 MNHNY, CDR2 SVGAGI (reference sequence).

The genes are TRBV9 and TRBJ1-1; D is unclear. V was cut by 0 bases and J by 0 bases, with 9 bases left in between. This CDR3 has 15 residues. Germline values: CDR1 SGDLS, CDR2 YYNGEE. The CDR3 sequence is CASSVALGLNTEAFF. In nucleotides, the CDR3 is TGTGCCAGCAGCGTAGCTCTAGGGTTGAACACTGAAGCTTTCTTT.

V and J are TRBV29-1 and TRBJ1-2; 7 nucleotides line up with TRBD1. V was pared by 7 bases and J by 3 bases, with 14 bases of the junction left unmatched. CDR1 and CDR2 from the germline V gene are SQVTM and ANQGSEA. This CDR3 spans 15 amino acids. CDR3 DNA sequence: TGCAGCGCTGCTCCTCCGGGGCAGGGGGACTATGGCTACACCTTC. This sequence encodes CSAAPPGQGDYGYTF. The complete variable domain, with remaining parts taken from reference TRBV29-1 and TRBJ1-2, reads SAVISQKPSRDICQRGTSLTIQCQVDSQVTMMFWYRQQPGQSLTLIATANQGSEATYESGFVIDKFPISRPNLTFSTLTVSNMSPEDSSIYLCSAAPPGQGDYGYTFGSGTRLTVV.